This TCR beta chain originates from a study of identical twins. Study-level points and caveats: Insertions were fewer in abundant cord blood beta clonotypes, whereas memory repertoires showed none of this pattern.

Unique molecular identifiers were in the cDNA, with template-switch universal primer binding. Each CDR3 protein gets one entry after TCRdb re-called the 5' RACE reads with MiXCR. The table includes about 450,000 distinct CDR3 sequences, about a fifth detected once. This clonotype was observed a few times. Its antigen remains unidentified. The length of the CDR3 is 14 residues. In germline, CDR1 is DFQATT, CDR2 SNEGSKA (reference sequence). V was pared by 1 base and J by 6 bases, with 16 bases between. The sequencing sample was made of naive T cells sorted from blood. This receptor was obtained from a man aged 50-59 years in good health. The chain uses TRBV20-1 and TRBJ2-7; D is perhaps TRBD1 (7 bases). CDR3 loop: CSARAIDREAEQYF. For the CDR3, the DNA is TGCAGTGCTAGAGCGATCGACAGGGAGGCCGAGCAGTACTTC.